This passage covers 2 T cell receptor beta chains from one sample sequenced in a study of blood T cell repertoires in COVID-19. The repertoire was sequenced with immunoSEQ multiplex PCR; TCRdb's copy has only in-frame clones and lacks some. The sample yields 270,000 or so clones, roughly 89% seen once. The sample comprised peripheral blood. These TCRs come from a woman aged 25-40 years with active or convalescent COVID-19.

This chain joins TRBV7-2 and TRBJ1-2, with D possibly being TRBD1 (5 bases). Germline lookup yields CDR1 SGHTA and CDR2 FQGNSA. Trimming removed 3 bases at V and 7 bases at J, with 15 bases between. The CDR3 has 14 amino acids. The CDR3 bases are TGTGCCAGCAGCTTGATGGAGGGGTCGACTGGCTACACCTTC. It codes for CASSLMEGSTGYTF.

The V gene is TRBV5-1, the J gene TRBJ1-2, with 8 nucleotides matching TRBD1. This CDR3 is 16 amino acids long. J gave up 4 bases and V 5 bases, and 13 bases lay outside the gene matches. Germline V CDR1 and CDR2: SGHRS, YFSETQ. The CDR3 loop reads CASRKLGQGELYGYTF. CDR3 bases: TGCGCCAGCAGAAAACTTGGACAGGGAGAACTCTATGGCTACACCTTC.